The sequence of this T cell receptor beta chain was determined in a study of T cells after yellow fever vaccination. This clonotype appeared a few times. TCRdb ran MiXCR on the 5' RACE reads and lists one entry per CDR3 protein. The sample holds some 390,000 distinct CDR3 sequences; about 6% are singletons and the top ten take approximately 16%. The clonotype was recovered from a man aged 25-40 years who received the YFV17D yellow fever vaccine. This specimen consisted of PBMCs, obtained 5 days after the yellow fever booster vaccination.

The CDR3 spells CASSPELGDRGFRPQYF. CDR3 sequence (DNA): TGTGCCAGCAGCCCCGAATTGGGGGACAGGGGGTTTCGCCCGCAGTATTTT. The chain uses TRBV7-9 and TRBJ2-3; 11 bases fit TRBD1. J was trimmed by 10 bases and V by 5 bases; bases with no gene match: 17. This CDR3 is built from 17 residues. Germline lookup yields CDR1 SEHNR and CDR2 FQNEAQ (reference sequence).